Described below is a single T cell receptor (beta chain) sequence and its context. Its antigen target is currently unknown. Base qualities are not provided; no much larger clone lies one nucleotide away. TCRbeta CDR3 regions were amplified from genomic DNA by means of the immunoSEQ Assay, a bias-controlled multiplex PCR. Concerning the study's data processing: The number of nucleated cells in each sample was estimated by amplification of reference gene primers within the assay. To quantify the absolute abundance of each unique TCRbeta CDR3 rearrangement, sequence reads were collapsed and filtered. For each sample, productive Simpson clonality was calculated by taking the square root of Simpson's diversity index across productive rearrangements. This immuneACCESS table, as held by TCRdb, lists in-frame sequences with V and J called but not all clones. Of the missing ones, under half trace to an unresolved V gene in checked studies; the others have no known cause. V, J and clone size derive from that table, while D and trimming were established from the DNA sequence. This sample lists 60,000 or so clones; roughly nine tenths were detected once. The leading ten clones occupy 7% to 10% of the sample.

Clipping removes 3 bases from V and 4 bases from J, with 7 as the unmatched junction base count. In the germline V gene (reference sequence), CDR1 corresponds to SGHNT and CDR2 to YYREEE. The CDR3 spans 15 residues, from the cysteine through the phenylalanine. Only the CDR3 region is kept as DNA, spanning 45 bases read in frame from base 1. This entry is derived from a study of blood T cell repertoires in COVID-19 (dated by TCRdb to the early 2020s). Some background on the complete study: Samples covering the acute and convalescent phases of COVID-19 were provided by collaborators in the United States, Italy and Spain. Deeply sampled blood TCRbeta repertoires from subjects exposed to, actively infected with, or recovered from COVID-19 were included in the dataset. Where available, HLA class I and class II types were obtained from metadata supplied by the sample provider rather than from assay-based typing. A de-identified subject ID, COVID-19 status, age in years and sex were almost always included in the sample metadata. The material from the prospective study consisted of cDNA or gDNA derived from T cells, B-cell-depleted T cells, or PBMCs. The repertoires were made available in a free public database intended to serve as a resource for research on the immune response to SARS-CoV-2. The samples were drawn from two sources: the first 160 participants of the ongoing ImmuneRACE study, and fewer than 1,500 subjects contributed by 6 global collaborators. The investigation overall reported the following: How much clinical and demographic metadata was included differed by source and by participant, and the metadata was provided uncurated.

Each collaborating institution followed its own protocols to collect whole blood in K2EDTA tubes. For TCRbeta analysis, collaborators shipped samples in one of three forms: frozen whole blood, isolated PBMCs, or DNA extracted from either of those sample types. Material: peripheral blood. The V and J genes are TRBV5-4 and TRBJ2-7; 10 bases in the middle match TRBD1. The receptor comes from a woman aged 70-85 years with active COVID-19. The DNA is TGTGCCAGCAGCTCAGGTGGGACAGGGGCGTACGAGCAGTACTTC. Protein translation: CASSSGGTGAYEQYF.